The 21 T cell receptor beta chains given below trace back to one sample, sequenced in a study of T cell changes during pregnancy in multiple sclerosis. Profiling relied on immunoSEQ multiplex PCR, and the TCRdb table lists in-frame clones only, not all of them. The sample holds some 100,000 clones, 90% to 95% seen once. Material: peripheral blood, obtained before pregnancy. The receptors shown here come from a female donor with multiple sclerosis, enrolled in a pregnancy study.

This clone occurred once. V usage is TRBV28 and J usage is TRBJ1-5, with a weak D call TRBD1 (6 bases). V lost 5 bases and J 7 bases, leaving 12 bases between the germline ends. The germline V gene has CDR1 MDHEN and CDR2 SYDVKM. This CDR3 has 13 residues. The CDR3 protein is CASSPPGVQPQHF. The CDR3 DNA sequence: TGTGCCAGCAGTCCCCCAGGGGTACAGCCCCAGCATTTT.

The gene calls are TRBV30 and TRBJ2-1; tentative D call: TRBD1 (6 bases). The CDR3 sequence is 13 residues long. Germline V gene sequence: CDR1 GTSNPN, CDR2 SVGIG (reference sequence). V was pared by 3 bases and J by 10 bases, with 16 bases between. CDR3 amino acids: CAWSPSGAGEQFF. The CDR3 DNA follows: TGTGCCTGGAGCCCCTCAGGGGCTGGGGAGCAGTTCTTC.

The rearrangement links TRBV18 to TRBJ2-7, with 13 bases that match TRBD2. Looked up from germline, CDR1 is KGHSH and CDR2 is LQKENI. This CDR3 region has 16 residues. The ends lost 3 bases at V and 4 bases at J; junction bases unmatched: 6. DNA for the CDR3: TGTGCCAGCTCACCGCCGGGACTAGCGGGACTATACGAGCAGTACTTC. Its translation is CASSPPGLAGLYEQYF.

V is TRBV5-1 and J is TRBJ2-5; TRBD1 matches at 8 bases. The junction had 3 bases not matched to a gene; V was cut back by 2 bases and J by 3 bases. Germline V gene data show CDR1 as SGHRS and CDR2 as YFSETQ. CDR3 size: 14 residues. For the CDR3, the DNA is TGCGCCAGCAGCTTCAGGGGGCGGAAAGAGACCCAGTACTTC. Its protein is CASSFRGRKETQYF.

This clone was picked up one time. The J gene is TRBJ2-7, the V gene TRBV30; 8 bases align to TRBD2. The CDR3 length is 13 residues. From germline, CDR1 is GTSNPN and CDR2 SVGIG (reference sequence). The V gene end was trimmed by 5 bases and the J gene end by 5 bases; junction bases not matched to a gene: 8. DNA for the CDR3: TGTGCCTGGGGCGGGGGGCTAGCCCACGAGCAGTACTTC. This sequence encodes CAWGGGLAHEQYF. Full variable domain (outside the CDR3, taken from reference TRBV30 and TRBJ2-7): SQTIHQWPATLVQPVGSPLSLECTVEGTSNPNLYWYRQAAGRGLQLLFYSVGIGQISSEVPQNLSASRPQDRQFILSSKKLLLSDSGFYLCAWGGGLAHEQYFGPGTRLTVT.

The gene calls are TRBV7-9 and TRBJ1-1; 8 nucleotides match TRBD1. V shed 1 base and J 5 bases; nucleotides not matched to a gene: 9. The CDR3 loop spans 16 amino acids. Germline lookup yields CDR1 SEHNR and CDR2 FQNEAQ (reference sequence). This chain's CDR3 is CASSLVWGRGHTEAFF. Here the CDR3 DNA reads TGTGCCAGCAGCTTAGTGTGGGGCAGGGGGCATACTGAAGCTTTCTTT.

This clone was recorded once. V is TRBV27 and J is TRBJ2-4; 15 positions agree with TRBD2. The V segment lost 4 bases and the J segment 4 bases; nucleotides outside the gene matches: 11. The germline V gene encodes CDR1 MNHEY and CDR2 SMNVEV (reference sequence). The CDR3 totals 19 residues. CDR3 in DNA: TGTGCCAGCAGTTCCCCCCCCAGGACTAGCGGGAGGGTAAAAAACATTCAGTACTTC. Translating it yields CASSSPPRTSGRVKNIQYF.

The chain employs TRBV18 and TRBJ2-1, with 7 nucleotides matching TRBD1. V was pared by 3 bases and J by 9 bases, with 11 bases of the junction left unmatched. The germline CDR1 and CDR2 sequences are KGHSH and LQKENI. The CDR3 is 15 amino acids. The CDR3 spells CASSPRDSIPSEQFF. CDR3 bases: TGTGCCAGCTCACCGAGGGACAGCATCCCGTCTGAGCAGTTCTTC.

This clone has a single count. The chain uses TRBV6-1 and TRBJ1-1; D is unresolved. V was trimmed by 2 bases and J by 4 bases, leaving 11 bases between them. The germline CDR1 and CDR2 sequences are MNHNS and SASEGT. The CDR3 extends over 14 amino acids. CDR3 protein: CASSEWRRGTEAFF. The CDR3 region has the DNA TGTGCCAGCAGTGAATGGCGGCGCGGCACTGAAGCTTTCTTT.

The chain uses TRBV5-8 and TRBJ2-2, with a weak D call TRBD2 (6 bases). Trimming cost V 0 bases and J 1 base, with 10 bases left between them. Per germline, CDR1 SGHTS and CDR2 YDEGEE. The CDR3 sequence is 16 residues long. The CDR3 bases are TGTGCCAGCAGCTTGGGGGGTAGCGGGAACACCGGGGAGCTGTTTTTT. It specifies CASSLGGSGNTGELFF.

This clone was observed a single time. This sequence joins TRBV6-5 and TRBJ1-2; TRBD1 matches 8 bases. Trimming removed 6 bases from V and 4 bases from J; junction bases left unmatched: 10. Per the germline V gene, CDR1 is MNHEY and CDR2 is SVGAGI. The CDR3 runs to 15 residues. CDR3 residues: CASRTGRGRVYGYTF. The CDR3 region has the DNA TGTGCCAGCAGGACGGGCAGGGGGCGGGTCTATGGCTACACCTTC.

This rearrangement joins TRBV27 to TRBJ1-1; 7 bases match TRBD1. CDR3 length equals 15 residues. Losses at the gene ends were 6 bases for V and 4 bases for J; bases not matched to a gene: 11. Germline V gene lookup returns CDR1 MNHEY and CDR2 SMNVEV (reference sequence). CDR3 sequence reads: CASRGRQGSITEAFF. As DNA, the CDR3 is TGTGCCAGCAGAGGGAGACAGGGAAGTATCACTGAAGCTTTCTTT.

The V gene is TRBV30, the J gene TRBJ2-2, with D tentatively TRBD2 (5 bases). This CDR3 is built from 12 residues. V was shortened by 2 bases and J by 7 bases, with 8 bases between the two germline ends. Germline V gene sequence: CDR1 GTSNPN, CDR2 SVGIG (reference sequence). CDR3 in DNA: TGTGCCTGGAGTCCGGAGGTCGGGGAGCTGTTTTTT. Its translation: CAWSPEVGELFF.

The chain employs TRBV7-9 and TRBJ2-7; D not certain. V lost 2 bases and J lost 0, with 8 bases in between. The CDR3 has 14 amino acids. Germline CDR1 reads SEHNR; CDR2 reads FQNEAQ (reference sequence). CDR3 bases: TGTGCCAGCAGCTTAAGGAGTACCTCCTACGAGCAGTACTTC. This codes for CASSLRSTSYEQYF.

The gene calls are TRBV27 and TRBJ2-2; 9 nucleotides agree with TRBD2. V was pared by 2 bases and J by 3 bases, with 10 bases of the junction left unmatched. Looked up from germline, CDR1 is MNHEY and CDR2 is SMNVEV (reference sequence). The CDR3 consists of 18 residues. The CDR3 here is CASSLGLAGSAYTGELFF. The CDR3 bases are TGTGCCAGCAGTTTAGGGCTAGCGGGGTCCGCGTACACCGGGGAGCTGTTTTTT.

In DNA, the CDR3 is TGTGCCAGCAGCTTAGGGGTCGGGGGCTATGGCTACACCTTC. Amino acids: CASSLGVGGYGYTF. This rearrangement joins TRBV11-2 to TRBJ1-2; D perhaps matches TRBD1 (5 bases). The CDR3 has 14 residues. The germline V gene encodes CDR1 SGHAT and CDR2 FQNNGV. Trimming removed 1 base at V and 4 bases at J, with 10 bases between. The full variable domain, in which reference TRBV11-2 and TRBJ1-2 provide the parts outside the CDR3, is EAGVAQSPRYKIIEKRQSVAFWCNPISGHATLYWYQQILGQGPKLLIQFQNNGVVDDSQLPKDRFSAERLKGVDSTLKIQPAKLEDSAVYLCASSLGVGGYGYTFGSGTRLTVV.

A remark on this clone: The junction departs from the called germline gene at one end, perhaps through a read error. The CDR3 loop is CATSRDGLQATDTQYF. The CDR3 DNA reads TGTGCCACCAGCCGAGACGGACTCCAGGCCACAGATACGCAGTATTTT. The genes are TRBV15 and TRBJ2-3, with D perhaps TRBD2 (5 bases). This CDR3 spans 16 amino acids. Germline CDR1 is LNHNV and CDR2 is YYDKDF (reference sequence).

The V and J genes are TRBV11-2 and TRBJ2-7; 8 bases match TRBD2. The V and J ends lost 5 bases and 4 bases, in that order; junction bases with no gene match: 7. This CDR3 is 14 amino acids long. Per germline, CDR1 SGHAT and CDR2 FQNNGV. The CDR3 nucleotides are TGTGCCAGCAGCACCCCGAGCGGGAGTTACGAGCAGTACTTC. Encoded protein: CASSTPSGSYEQYF.

V gene TRBV6-5 combines with J gene TRBJ2-3; a possible D gene is TRBD2 (5 bases). The CDR3 totals 15 residues. Germline V CDR1 and CDR2: MNHEY, SVGAGI. The V end was cut by 6 bases, the J end by 5 bases, with 18 bases between. In DNA, the CDR3 is TGTGCCAGCAGGGGGAGTAGGGTTTGGGGAGATACGCAGTATTTT. Amino acids: CASRGSRVWGDTQYF.

V gene TRBV18 combines with J gene TRBJ1-1, with a tentative D call TRBD1 (6 bases). The V and J ends lost 1 base and 1 base respectively, with 10 bases between them. Germline V gives CDR1 KGHSH, CDR2 LQKENI. CDR3 length: 15 amino acids. The CDR3 DNA reads TGTGCCAGCTCACCACATGGGGGCCCGAACACTGAAGCTTTCTTT. Its protein product is CASSPHGGPNTEAFF. Variable domain in full (rest from reference TRBV18 and TRBJ1-1): NAGVMQNPRHLVRRRGQEARLRCSPMKGHSHVYWYRQLPEEGLKFMVYLQKENIIDESGMPKERFSAEFPKEGPSILRIQQVVRGDSAAYFCASSPHGGPNTEAFFGQGTRLTVV.

The J gene is TRBJ1-1, the V gene TRBV30; D gene unclear. CDR3 length: 15 amino acids. From germline, CDR1 is GTSNPN and CDR2 SVGIG (reference sequence). V was trimmed by 3 bases and J by 4 bases, leaving 18 bases between them. DNA of the CDR3: TGTGCCTGGAGCCCCCGCCGGGGAGCAGGCACTGAAGCTTTCTTT. Protein: CAWSPRRGAGTEAFF.